The rows below give T cell receptor beta chains drawn from one sample of a study of blood T cell repertoires in COVID-19. The data were produced by immunoSEQ multiplex PCR, yet TCRdb's version contains in-frame clones alone and is incomplete. Among roughly 230,000 clones listed, about 80% were seen once. Sequenced material: PBMCs or T cells enriched from blood (not recorded which). The origin of the receptors is a man aged 50-60 years who had recovered from COVID-19. The CDR3 runs from the conserved cysteine through the conserved F or W. The order of the fields is CDR3 length, J gene, V gene, clone size, CDR3 protein. Some rows mark clone size as missing; the rest say once, few, many or name a class of expanded clone.

CDR3 length: 14; J gene: TRBJ2-7; V gene: TRBV5-6; clone size: NA; CDR3 protein: CASSLVGQADEQYF
CDR3 length: 15; J gene: TRBJ2-3; V gene: TRBV4-3; clone size: NA; CDR3 protein: CASSQAGRDTDTQYF
CDR3 length: 15; J gene: TRBJ1-1; V gene: TRBV14; clone size: NA; CDR3 protein: CASSFKYGGNTEAFF
CDR3 length: 14; J gene: TRBJ1-5; V gene: TRBV7-5; clone size: NA; CDR3 protein: CARSRRQNNQPQHF
CDR3 length: 14; J gene: TRBJ2-1; V gene: TRBV19; clone size: NA; CDR3 protein: CASSKEGIYNEQFF
CDR3 length: 13; J gene: TRBJ2-7; V gene: TRBV7-3; clone size: NA; CDR3 protein: CASSLAPGVEQYF
CDR3 length: 15; J gene: TRBJ2-1; V gene: TRBV19; clone size: NA; CDR3 protein: CASTSSGGAYNEQFF
CDR3 length: 12; J gene: TRBJ1-2; V gene: TRBV12-3/TRBV12-4; clone size: NA; CDR3 protein: CASRDRGRGYTF
CDR3 length: 19; J gene: TRBJ1-5; V gene: TRBV30; clone size: NA; CDR3 protein: CAWSVRGTGVAVSNQPQHF
CDR3 length: 11; J gene: TRBJ2-7; V gene: TRBV12-3/TRBV12-4; clone size: NA; CDR3 protein: CASGQVYEQYF
CDR3 length: 16; J gene: TRBJ1-1; V gene: TRBV11-2; clone size: NA; CDR3 protein: CASTPPGVQANTEAFF
CDR3 length: 15; J gene: TRBJ2-3; V gene: TRBV20-1; clone size: NA; CDR3 protein: CSASRSGVRADTQYF
CDR3 length: 15; J gene: TRBJ1-2; V gene: TRBV28; clone size: NA; CDR3 protein: CASSRRTGARDGYTF
CDR3 length: 18; J gene: TRBJ1-1; V gene: TRBV9; clone size: NA; CDR3 protein: CASSVGFLTGAVNTEAFF
CDR3 length: 15; J gene: TRBJ2-7; V gene: TRBV10-1; clone size: once; CDR3 protein: CASSGVGAGVYEQYF
CDR3 length: 15; J gene: TRBJ2-7; V gene: TRBV9; clone size: NA; CDR3 protein: CASSPGTSGSYEQYF
CDR3 length: 16; J gene: TRBJ2-6; V gene: TRBV24-1; clone size: NA; CDR3 protein: CATSDRQGTGANVLTF